The clone carrying this TCR beta chain was counted a few times. Its antigen is unidentified. This specimen belongs to a study of post-analysis software for immune sequencing data. Study summary: Several disease courses (relapsing-remitting, secondary progressive and progressive-relapsing) of multiple sclerosis were included.

Germline V gene sequence: CDR1 SGHAT, CDR2 FQNNGV. The V end was cut by 0 bases, the J end by 3 bases, with 9 bases between. The CDR3 runs to 15 residues. Study-level findings and limits: With TRBV5-6, TRBV5-1 and TRBV20-1 included, about 5 TRBV segments were more frequent in patients than in controls.

Unique molecular identifiers were built into the TCR beta cDNA libraries. Around 460,000 cDNA molecules came from around 1 to 9.1 million T cells. TCRdb analysed the PCR reads with MiXCR anew, one entry per CDR3 protein. This table holds about 160,000 distinct CDR3 sequences, about 36% found once. V gene TRBV11-2 combines with J gene TRBJ2-1, with D perhaps TRBD2 (6 bases). The sequencing here drew on blood, taken after autologous hematopoietic stem cell transplantation. This receptor was obtained from a girl between 5 and 17 years old with multiple sclerosis. The CDR3 DNA sequence: TGTGCCAGCAGCTTAGACGGACTACTCTACAATGAGCAGTTCTTC. Protein sequence: CASSLDGLLYNEQFF.